What follows is one TCR beta chain and its context. Antigen unknown. This specimen comes from a study of shared clonotypes between healthy human individuals. Study-level findings and limits: In having few donors, the study represented limited genetic and exposure-history diversity.

Produced via immunoSEQ multiplex PCR; TCRdb's table is partial and in-frame only. The profile covers under 650,000 clones, with about 95% appearing a single time and about 0.054% taken by the ten largest. Germline-derived CDR1 and CDR2 are MGHDK and SYGVNS. The CDR3 runs to 16 residues. V shed 2 bases and J shed 2 bases, with 14 bases lying between them. The source is a woman in her twenties or thirties in good health. This chain links TRBV25-1 with TRBJ2-3; no clear D gene. Sequences were obtained from naive CD4+ T cells sorted from blood. Subset defined: CD45RA+ positively selected. CDR3 protein: CASSEMTYTSTDTQYF. The DNA for the CDR3 is TGTGCCAGCAGTGAAATGACTTATACATCCACAGATACGCAGTATTTT.